The clone carrying this TCR beta chain was seen ten or more times. What it recognizes is unknown. After removal of 3 bases from V and 4 bases from J, the junction contained 4 bases not matched to a gene. There are 14 residues in the CDR3. Germline V gene data show CDR1 as MRHNA and CDR2 as SNTAGT. TCRdb reprocessed the multiplex PCR reads with MiXCR, giving one entry per CDR3 protein. The repertoire consists of over 35,000 distinct CDR3 sequences, with 35% to 45% occurring once and the leading ten covering roughly 10%. The sample originates from a study of breast tumors, draining lymph nodes, adjacent tissues. Whole-study results and caveats: Tumors had less TCR diversity than lymph nodes, more than nontumor tissue. Tumor and nontumor repertoires were significantly more similar in luminal-like than in basal-like breast cancer.

The V gene is TRBV6-4, the J gene TRBJ2-5; 8 bases match TRBD2. The sequence derives from a female donor with breast cancer. Some clones in this sample may be carry-over from other donors' samples. Sequenced: breast tumor tissue. CDR3 in amino acids: CASSDGLAGETQYF. Here the CDR3 DNA reads TGTGCCAGCAGTGATGGGCTAGCGGGAGAGACCCAGTACTTC.